Listed below are T cell receptor beta chains from one sample, sequenced in a study of beta chain features in type 1 diabetes. Sequencing used immunoSEQ multiplex PCR; TCRdb keeps in-frame clones, though not all of them. The sample lists under 250,000 clones, 13% to 15% seen once, with about 0.03% in the top ten. Specimen: naive CD4+ T cells from blood. These receptors all come from a middle-aged woman in good health. Each CDR3 is given with its conserved first and last residue. Each record gives: clone size, V gene, J gene, D gene, CDR3 DNA, CDR3 protein. A D gene is named only where the DNA matches it firmly. A row's size may be missing; if present it is once, few, many or a size class.

clone_size: few; v_call: TRBV11-2; j_call: TRBJ2-7; d_call: TRBD1; cdr3_nt: TGTGCCAGCAGCCACCGGGACAGGATCCACGAGCAGTACTTC; cdr3_aa: CASSHRDRIHEQYF
clone_size: few; v_call: TRBV5-1; j_call: TRBJ2-3; d_call: TRBD1; cdr3_nt: TGCGCCAGCAGGGGACAGGGTACAGATACGCAGTATTTT; cdr3_aa: CASRGQGTDTQYF
clone_size: -; v_call: TRBV2; j_call: TRBJ1-2; d_call: -; cdr3_nt: TGTGCCAGCAGTGGGGGGCTAGTATACTTC; cdr3_aa: CASSGGLVYF
clone_size: few; v_call: TRBV7-2; j_call: TRBJ2-7; d_call: TRBD1; cdr3_nt: TGTGCCAGCAGCTTGGCCGGGACAGGAGGCTCCTACGAGCAGTACTTC; cdr3_aa: CASSLAGTGGSYEQYF
clone_size: -; v_call: TRBV4-3; j_call: TRBJ2-3; d_call: TRBD2; cdr3_nt: TGCGCCAGCAGCCAAACCGGGACTAGCCCCACAGATACGCAGTATTTT; cdr3_aa: CASSQTGTSPTDTQYF
clone_size: few; v_call: TRBV7-2; j_call: TRBJ1-5; d_call: -; cdr3_nt: TGTGCCAGCAGCTTGACAGCGTTATGGAATCAGCCCCAGCATTTT; cdr3_aa: CASSLTALWNQPQHF
clone_size: -; v_call: TRBV5-1; j_call: TRBJ2-7; d_call: -; cdr3_nt: TGCGCCAGCAGCCTAAGGTCACAGGGCCCCCTCTACGAGCAGTACTTC; cdr3_aa: CASSLRSQGPLYEQYF
clone_size: -; v_call: TRBV5-8; j_call: TRBJ1-5; d_call: -; cdr3_nt: TGTGCCAGCAGCTATGGCGGTGGGCAGGGGCCGTTT; cdr3_aa: CASSYGGGQGPF
clone_size: -; v_call: TRBV5-1; j_call: TRBJ2-7; d_call: TRBD2; cdr3_nt: TGCGCCAGCAGCTTGGAAGCGGGGCTCTCCTACGAGCAGTACTTC; cdr3_aa: CASSLEAGLSYEQYF
clone_size: few; v_call: TRBV7-2; j_call: TRBJ2-7; d_call: -; cdr3_nt: TGTGCCAGCAGCGTAGAGACTGTATCCTACGAGCAGTACTTC; cdr3_aa: CASSVETVSYEQYF
clone_size: -; v_call: TRBV19; j_call: TRBJ1-2; d_call: -; cdr3_nt: TGTGCCAGTAGAGCGGACGGGGGTGGCTACACCTTC; cdr3_aa: CASRADGGGYTF
clone_size: few; v_call: TRBV20-1; j_call: TRBJ1-3; d_call: -; cdr3_nt: TGCAGTGCACGAGGGAAAGGCACCATATATTTT; cdr3_aa: CSARGKGTIYF
clone_size: few; v_call: TRBV5-1; j_call: TRBJ2-5; d_call: TRBD1; cdr3_nt: TGCGCCAGCAGCTTTGGACAGGGGAGACGAGAGACCCAGTACTTC; cdr3_aa: CASSFGQGRRETQYF
clone_size: few; v_call: TRBV4-3; j_call: TRBJ2-5; d_call: TRBD2; cdr3_nt: TGCGCCAGCAGCCAAGATGGAGGACTAGAGGAGACCCAGTACTTC; cdr3_aa: CASSQDGGLEETQYF
clone_size: few; v_call: TRBV2; j_call: TRBJ2-7; d_call: -; cdr3_nt: TGTGCCAGCCTCCTTGTCTCGGAACAGGGACCGCAGTACTTC; cdr3_aa: CASLLVSEQGPQYF
clone_size: few; v_call: TRBV7-8; j_call: TRBJ2-7; d_call: -; cdr3_nt: TGTGCCAGCAGCTCCCAGGGGGAGCAGTACTTC; cdr3_aa: CASSSQGEQYF
clone_size: few; v_call: TRBV4-3; j_call: TRBJ2-1; d_call: TRBD2; cdr3_nt: TGCGCCAGCAGCCCGCGACTAAGCGGGGGGTACAATGAGCAGTTCTTC; cdr3_aa: CASSPRLSGGYNEQFF
clone_size: -; v_call: TRBV19; j_call: TRBJ1-1; d_call: TRBD1; cdr3_nt: TGTGCCAGTCTGACGACAGGGGGCCGGGGTGAAGCTTTCTTT; cdr3_aa: CASLTTGGRGEAFF
clone_size: -; v_call: TRBV25-1; j_call: TRBJ1-1; d_call: -; cdr3_nt: TGTGCCAGCAGTCGGGGGAACACTGAAGCTTTCTTT; cdr3_aa: CASSRGNTEAFF
clone_size: few; v_call: TRBV11-2; j_call: TRBJ2-5; d_call: TRBD2; cdr3_nt: TGTGCCAGCAGCTTAGGGGGGGAGGGTAGCGGGGGACAAGAGACCCAGTACTTC; cdr3_aa: CASSLGGEGSGGQETQYF
clone_size: -; v_call: TRBV10-3; j_call: TRBJ2-5; d_call: TRBD1; cdr3_nt: TGTGCCATCAGTGAAGGCAGGGGGCTCCAAGAGACCCAGTACTTC; cdr3_aa: CAISEGRGLQETQYF
clone_size: few; v_call: TRBV5-6; j_call: TRBJ1-5; d_call: -; cdr3_nt: TGTGCCAGCAGCTTGTCCCGGGGGATGGGGAATCAGCCCCAGCATTTT; cdr3_aa: CASSLSRGMGNQPQHF
clone_size: -; v_call: TRBV5-4; j_call: TRBJ1-1; d_call: TRBD1; cdr3_nt: TGTGCCAGCAGCTTCGGGCAGGGGGACACTGAAGCTTTCTTT; cdr3_aa: CASSFGQGDTEAFF
clone_size: few; v_call: TRBV9; j_call: TRBJ2-1; d_call: -; cdr3_nt: TGTGCCAGCAGCGGGCGAGGCGGTAGCTCCTACAATGAGCAGTTCTTC; cdr3_aa: CASSGRGGSSYNEQFF
clone_size: few; v_call: TRBV19; j_call: TRBJ1-5; d_call: -; cdr3_nt: TGTGCCACCAACTACGGGGACTATCAGCCCCAGCATTTT; cdr3_aa: CATNYGDYQPQHF
clone_size: few; v_call: TRBV6-5; j_call: TRBJ1-1; d_call: -; cdr3_nt: TGTGCCAGCACGGATTCTCCGGGTCTTAACACTGAAGCTTTCTTT; cdr3_aa: CASTDSPGLNTEAFF
clone_size: few; v_call: TRBV4-1; j_call: TRBJ2-7; d_call: TRBD1; cdr3_nt: TGCGCCAGCAGCCAAGTCCTAGTGGGACAGGGCTACGAGCAGTACTTC; cdr3_aa: CASSQVLVGQGYEQYF
clone_size: few; v_call: TRBV4-2; j_call: TRBJ1-6; d_call: -; cdr3_nt: TGTGCCAGCAGCCAAGACGTTAGGATCACGAGATCGGGAGGGGGACATAATTCACCCCTCCACTTT; cdr3_aa: CASSQDVRITRSGGGHNSPLHF
clone_size: few; v_call: TRBV7-9; j_call: TRBJ2-7; d_call: -; cdr3_nt: TGTGCCAGCAGTGCAGGACAGTACGAGCAGTACTTC; cdr3_aa: CASSAGQYEQYF
clone_size: few; v_call: TRBV19; j_call: TRBJ1-5; d_call: TRBD1; cdr3_nt: TGTGCCAGTAGTGTTACAGGGGTTAGCAATCAGCCCCAGCATTTT; cdr3_aa: CASSVTGVSNQPQHF
clone_size: few; v_call: TRBV20-1; j_call: TRBJ1-2; d_call: -; cdr3_nt: TGCAGTGCTATAACAGGGTCTGGCTACACCTTC; cdr3_aa: CSAITGSGYTF
clone_size: few; v_call: TRBV5-4; j_call: TRBJ2-3; d_call: TRBD1; cdr3_nt: TGTGCCAGCAGCGTAGCGACAGGGTCTAGCACAGATACGCAGTATTTT; cdr3_aa: CASSVATGSSTDTQYF
clone_size: few; v_call: TRBV7-9; j_call: TRBJ1-1; d_call: TRBD1; cdr3_nt: TGTGCCAGCAGCCCGCCGGGACAGGGATCGAACACTGAAGCTTTCTTT; cdr3_aa: CASSPPGQGSNTEAFF
clone_size: few; v_call: TRBV7-2; j_call: TRBJ2-5; d_call: -; cdr3_nt: TGTGCCAGCAGCTTAGTCTTTGTCGGGGCCCAGTACTTC; cdr3_aa: CASSLVFVGAQYF
clone_size: few; v_call: TRBV5-1; j_call: TRBJ2-7; d_call: -; cdr3_nt: TGCGCCAGCAGGAAGGAGGGGAATTCCTACGAGCAGTACTTC; cdr3_aa: CASRKEGNSYEQYF
clone_size: -; v_call: TRBV4-2; j_call: TRBJ2-7; d_call: TRBD2; cdr3_nt: TGTGCCAGCAGCCAAGTCGGGACTATCCCTCGGGAGCAGTACTTC; cdr3_aa: CASSQVGTIPREQYF
clone_size: -; v_call: TRBV6-6; j_call: TRBJ2-5; d_call: -; cdr3_nt: TGTGCCAGCAGATCCGTTACAGGAGAAGAGACCCAGTACTTC; cdr3_aa: CASRSVTGEETQYF
clone_size: few; v_call: TRBV6-5; j_call: TRBJ2-1; d_call: -; cdr3_nt: TGTGCCAGCAGTTACGAGGGGGGGCCGGTAAATGAGCAGTTCTTC; cdr3_aa: CASSYEGGPVNEQFF
clone_size: -; v_call: TRBV9; j_call: TRBJ1-2; d_call: TRBD1; cdr3_nt: TGTGCCAGCAGCGCTCTGACAGGGATAGGTGGCTACACCTTC; cdr3_aa: CASSALTGIGGYTF
clone_size: few; v_call: TRBV6-5; j_call: TRBJ2-7; d_call: -; cdr3_nt: TGTGCCAGCAGTTACTCTGAGGGTGGGCCTGGGTACGAGCAGTACTTC; cdr3_aa: CASSYSEGGPGYEQYF
clone_size: few; v_call: TRBV10-2; j_call: TRBJ2-7; d_call: -; cdr3_nt: TGCGCCAGCAGGGACGGGAGCTCCTACGAGCAGTACTTC; cdr3_aa: CASRDGSSYEQYF
clone_size: few; v_call: TRBV25-1; j_call: TRBJ2-2; d_call: -; cdr3_nt: TGTGCCAGCAGCCAACTAGTAACGGAACCCGAGCTGTTTTTT; cdr3_aa: CASSQLVTEPELFF
clone_size: -; v_call: TRBV2; j_call: TRBJ1-5; d_call: -; cdr3_nt: TGTGCCAGCAGTGGGCCAGGGATGGGTCAGCCCCAGCATTTT; cdr3_aa: CASSGPGMGQPQHF
clone_size: few; v_call: TRBV7-9; j_call: TRBJ1-1; d_call: -; cdr3_nt: TGTGCCAGCAGCCCCGTAGCCGCGGGGCATGAAGCTTTCTTT; cdr3_aa: CASSPVAAGHEAFF
clone_size: -; v_call: TRBV7-8; j_call: TRBJ1-6; d_call: -; cdr3_nt: TGTGCCAGCAGCTTAGGACAGCTTCGTAATTCACCCCTCCACTTT; cdr3_aa: CASSLGQLRNSPLHF
clone_size: few; v_call: TRBV18; j_call: TRBJ2-7; d_call: -; cdr3_nt: TGTGCCAGCTCACAAGAGGCGTCCTCCTACGAGCAGTACTTC; cdr3_aa: CASSQEASSYEQYF
clone_size: few; v_call: TRBV6-4; j_call: TRBJ2-6; d_call: TRBD2; cdr3_nt: TGTGCCAGCAGTTCCGCTAGCGGGGGGGCCTCTGGGGCCAACGTCCTGACTTTC; cdr3_aa: CASSSASGGASGANVLTF
clone_size: few; v_call: TRBV7-2; j_call: TRBJ1-5; d_call: -; cdr3_nt: TGTGCCAGCAGCTTCGGAGGGAACCAGCCCCAGCATTTT; cdr3_aa: CASSFGGNQPQHF
clone_size: few; v_call: TRBV10-3; j_call: TRBJ1-6; d_call: TRBD1; cdr3_nt: TGTGCCACCCAGACAGGGGGGAATTCACCCCTCCACTTT; cdr3_aa: CATQTGGNSPLHF
clone_size: -; v_call: TRBV7-2; j_call: TRBJ1-4; d_call: -; cdr3_nt: TGTGCCAGCAGCTTACACGGGTTTAATGAAAAACTGTTTTTT; cdr3_aa: CASSLHGFNEKLFF
clone_size: -; v_call: TRBV18; j_call: TRBJ1-2; d_call: -; cdr3_nt: TGTGCCAGCTCACCCAGGGGAGACTATGGCTACACCTTC; cdr3_aa: CASSPRGDYGYTF